Described below is a single T cell receptor (beta chain) sequence and its context. The data were taken from a study of shared clonotypes between healthy human individuals. Study as a whole: Each donor had three CD4 naive, three CD4 memory, two CD8 naive and one CD8 memory plate.

The CDR3 has 14 amino acids. The ends were cut back, 1 base at V and 4 bases at J, with 7 bases in the middle. Per the germline V gene, CDR1 is SEHNR and CDR2 is FQNEAQ (reference sequence). Sequenced by immunoSEQ multiplex PCR; TCRdb stores in-frame clones only, minus some. Here the sample spans 2,100,000 or so clones, around 95% being singletons. Sample: naive CD4+ T cells sorted from blood. Sample subset: CD45RA+ positively selected. This chain connects TRBV7-9 to TRBJ2-2; D gene unclear. The sequence came from a man aged 18 to 30 in good health. The CDR3 here is CASSLGPATGELFF. Here the CDR3 DNA reads TGTGCCAGCAGCTTAGGTCCGGCCACCGGGGAGCTGTTTTTT.